The 31 T cell receptor beta chains below come from one sample, sequenced in a study of blood T cell repertoires in COVID-19. Repertoires were generated with immunoSEQ multiplex PCR, while TCRdb's copy carries only in-frame clones and drops some. This sample has 180,000 or so clones, with 70% to 90% found just once. The sequenced material came from peripheral blood. These receptors originate from a man aged 55 to 69 with acute or convalescent COVID-19.

This chain links TRBV25-1 with TRBJ2-1; TRBD1 agrees at 7 bases. Germline lookup yields CDR1 MGHDK and CDR2 SYGVNS. V gave up 8 bases and J gave up 4 bases; unmatched junction bases: 8. The length of the CDR3 is 14 residues. This CDR3 is CASSPGQRYNEQFF. In DNA form, the CDR3 reads TGTGCCAGCTCTCCGGGACAGAGATACAATGAGCAGTTCTTC.

This clone appeared a few times. J is TRBJ1-1 and V is TRBV7-3, with 12 bases aligning to TRBD1. Germline V lookup: CDR1 SGHTA, CDR2 FQGTGA. Unmatched junction bases numbered 7, after V lost 5 bases and J lost 6 bases. The CDR3 loop spans 15 amino acids. The CDR3 region is CASSPGGTGGPEAFF. For the CDR3, the DNA is TGTGCCAGCAGCCCCGGGGGGACAGGGGGCCCTGAAGCTTTCTTT.

Points on this clone: One end of the junction does not line up with germline, which may come from a read error. The rearrangement links TRBV7-2 to TRBJ2-3; TRBD2 matches 9 bases. Germline CDR1 and CDR2: SGHTA and FQGNSA. The CDR3 length is 15 residues. The CDR3 DNA follows: TGTGCCAGCAGCATAGCGGGAGTGAGCACAGATACGCAGTATTTT. This translates into CASSIAGVSTDTQYF.

This chain connects TRBV6-2 or TRBV6-3 to TRBJ2-1; D is uncertain. Trimming removed 2 bases from V and 9 bases from J, with 8 bases in between. There are 12 residues in the CDR3. Looked up from germline, CDR1 is MNHEY and CDR2 is SVGEGT. The CDR3 region has the DNA TGTGCCAGCAGTTACATGGCCAGTGAGCAGTTCTTC. Its protein is CASSYMASEQFF.

The chain uses TRBV12-5 and TRBJ1-2; D uncertain. Germline V lookup: CDR1 LGHNT, CDR2 FRNRAP. V was trimmed by 1 base and J by 4 bases, leaving 10 bases between them. The CDR3 loop spans 14 amino acids. This chain's CDR3 is CASGLEGGLYGYTF. The CDR3 bases are TGTGCTAGTGGTTTGGAGGGAGGACTCTATGGCTACACCTTC.

This chain uses TRBV4-1 with TRBJ2-1, with TRBD2 identical over 14 bases. V lost 0 bases, J lost 9 bases, and 4 bases stayed unmatched. Germline V lookup: CDR1 MGHRA, CDR2 YSYEKL. This CDR3 has 16 amino acids. CDR3 nucleotide sequence: TGCGCCAGCAGCCAAGAAGGGACTAGCGGGAGTCCTGAGCAGTTCTTC. Translation: CASSQEGTSGSPEQFF.

The rearrangement links TRBV27 to TRBJ1-4, with D perhaps matching TRBD1 (5 bases). Germline V gives CDR1 MNHEY, CDR2 SMNVEV (reference sequence). Trimming stripped 0 bases from V and 1 base from J, with 15 bases between. The CDR3 loop spans 18 amino acids. CDR3 protein: CASSLSAGVWGTNEKLFF. The CDR3 nucleotides are TGTGCCAGCAGTTTATCCGCGGGGGTCTGGGGAACTAATGAAAAACTGTTTTTT.

V and J are TRBV28 and TRBJ2-4; TRBD2 might be the D (6 bases). The CDR3 length is 14 residues. The V gene's germline CDR1 is MDHEN and CDR2 SYDVKM. Trimming cost V 5 bases and J 6 bases, with 14 bases left between them. The CDR3 protein is CASSPAGDSNIQYF. The CDR3 bases are TGTGCCAGCAGTCCCGCCGGGGACTCAAACATTCAGTACTTC.

The chain uses TRBV12-3 or TRBV12-4 and TRBJ2-1; D gene unclear. The CDR3 is 11 amino acids. The ends were cut back, 1 base at V and 9 bases at J, with 4 bases in the middle. The CDR3 protein is CASSLVREQFF. The CDR3 nucleotides are TGTGCCAGCAGTTTAGTGCGTGAGCAGTTCTTC.

The chain joins TRBV27 to TRBJ2-1; maybe TRBD2 (5 bases). Germline CDR1 MNHEY, CDR2 SMNVEV (reference sequence). V lost 5 bases to trimming and J lost 6 bases, with 17 bases between them. This CDR3 contains 15 residues. The CDR3: CASSTASRAINEQFF. Here the CDR3 DNA reads TGTGCCAGCAGTACAGCCTCGAGGGCTATCAATGAGCAGTTCTTC.

The chain combines TRBV19 with TRBJ2-7; 8 bases are a match to TRBD2. V lost 1 base and J lost 4; bases outside the gene matches: 6. The CDR3 runs 15 residues. Germline assignment: CDR1 LNHDA and CDR2 SQIVND (reference sequence). CDR3 sequence (DNA): TGTGCCAGTAGTATAGGATCTAGCGGGCCATACGAGCAGTACTTC. This sequence encodes CASSIGSSGPYEQYF. Variable domain in full (rest from reference TRBV19 and TRBJ2-7): DGGITQSPKYLFRKEGQNVTLSCEQNLNHDAMYWYRQDPGQGLRLIYYSQIVNDFQKGDIAEGYSVSREKKESFPLTVTSAQKNPTAFYLCASSIGSSGPYEQYFGPGTRLTVT.

This clone showed up just once. Here the CDR3 reads CASSHTRYSNQPQHF. CDR3 bases: TGTGCCAGCAGCCACACACGTTATAGCAATCAGCCCCAGCATTTT. J is TRBJ1-5 and V is TRBV7-9, with D uncertain. V was trimmed by 5 bases and J by 0 bases, leaving 11 bases between them. This CDR3 is 15 amino acids long. The germline CDR1 and CDR2 sequences are SEHNR and FQNEAQ (reference sequence).

The rearrangement links TRBV14 to TRBJ1-4; D gene ambiguous. CDR1 and CDR2 from the germline V gene are SGHDN and FVKESK. CDR3 length: 14 amino acids. The V end lost 0 bases, the J end lost 7 bases, and 9 bases lay between the germline ends. For the CDR3, the DNA is TGTGCCAGCAGCCAAGATTTTTACGGTGAAAAACTGTTTTTT. Amino acid sequence: CASSQDFYGEKLFF.

The V gene is TRBV11-1, the J gene TRBJ1-1; 12 bases map to TRBD1. This CDR3 comprises 16 residues. J was trimmed by 5 bases and V by 1 base; bases with no gene match: 5. Looked up from germline, CDR1 is SGHAT and CDR2 is FQDESV (reference sequence). In DNA, the CDR3 is TGTGCCAGCAGCTTAGTAGGGGACAGGGGGCAGACTGAAGCTTTCTTT. The encoded protein is CASSLVGDRGQTEAFF. Supplemented by reference TRBV11-1 and TRBJ1-1, the full variable domain reads EAEVAQSPRYKITEKSQAVAFWCDPISGHATLYWYRQILGQGPELLVQFQDESVVDDSQLPKDRFSAERLKGVDSTLKIQPAELGDSAMYLCASSLVGDRGQTEAFFGQGTRLTVV.

The chain carries TRBV19 and TRBJ1-2; possible D gene TRBD1, 5 bases. The ends were cut back, 6 bases at V and 5 bases at J, with 25 bases in the middle. CDR3 length: 17 amino acids. The germline V gene encodes CDR1 LNHDA and CDR2 SQIVND (reference sequence). The CDR3 here is CASSPLATWGAGYGYTF. The CDR3 nucleotides are TGTGCCAGTAGCCCCCTCGCGACCTGGGGCGCAGGTTATGGCTACACCTTC.

The V call is TRBV6-5, the J call TRBJ2-7; D perhaps matches TRBD2 (7 bases). V gave up 1 base and J gave up 3 bases, with 13 bases separating them. CDR3 length: 15 amino acids. The germline CDR1 and CDR2 sequences are MNHEY and SVGAGI. The CDR3 loop is CASSYWDRGGYEQYF. The CDR3 DNA reads TGTGCCAGCAGTTACTGGGATAGGGGGGGCTACGAGCAGTACTTC.

This sequence joins TRBV29-1 and TRBJ2-3, with 9 nucleotides matching TRBD1. Germline assignment: CDR1 SQVTM and CDR2 ANQGSEA. The junction had 3 bases not matched to a gene; V was cut back by 6 bases and J by 2 bases. The CDR3 contains 13 residues. CDR3 protein: CSVRTGVTDTQYF. DNA of the CDR3: TGCAGCGTGCGGACAGGGGTCACAGATACGCAGTATTTT.

The chain employs TRBV27 and TRBJ2-2; D perhaps matches TRBD1 (5 bases). The germline V gene encodes CDR1 MNHEY and CDR2 SMNVEV (reference sequence). CDR3 length equals 13 residues. Trimming stripped 6 bases from V and 3 bases from J, with 8 bases between. CDR3 coding DNA: TGTGCCAGCAGGGGGCAGTACACCGGGGAGCTGTTTTTT. Translation gives CASRGQYTGELFF.

The rearrangement links TRBV29-1 to TRBJ2-7; 11 bases fit TRBD1. CDR1 is SQVTM and CDR2 is ANQGSEA in the germline V gene. The CDR3 runs to 15 residues. The J segment lost 4 bases and the V segment lost 0 bases, leaving 5 bases of the junction unmatched. CDR3 DNA sequence: TGCAGCGTTGAAGATCTTGGGACAGGGGGTTACGAGCAGTACTTC. Translated, it gives CSVEDLGTGGYEQYF.

CDR3 nucleotides: TGTGCCAGCAGCCAAGAATCCGGTTATACGCAGTATTTT. The encoded protein is CASSQESGYTQYF. The chain uses TRBV4-2 and TRBJ2-3; no clear D. CDR1 is LGHNA, CDR2 YNFKEQ, per germline. Trimming stripped 0 bases from V and 7 bases from J, with 8 bases between. The CDR3 spans 13 residues.

The rearrangement joins TRBV6-5 to TRBJ2-1; 15 nucleotides agree with TRBD2. CDR1 MNHEY and CDR2 SVGAGI come from the germline V gene. Unmatched junction bases numbered 4, after V lost 0 bases and J lost 13 bases. The CDR3 is made up of 15 amino acids. In nucleotides, the CDR3 is TGTGCCAGCAGTTACTCGGGGACTAGCGGGAGGACCCAGTTCTTC. Encoded protein: CASSYSGTSGRTQFF.

The chain joins TRBV6-5 to TRBJ2-5; 10 positions agree with TRBD2. V shed 6 bases and J 2 bases; nucleotides not matched to a gene: 0. The CDR3 has 13 amino acids. The V gene's germline CDR1 is MNHEY and CDR2 SVGAGI. The CDR3 DNA follows: TGTGCCAGCAGGACTAGCGGGCAAGAGACCCAGTACTTC. Its translation is CASRTSGQETQYF.

J is TRBJ2-5 and V is TRBV29-1; D gene unclear. Germline assignment: CDR1 SQVTM and CDR2 ANQGSEA. The CDR3 totals 13 residues. V lost 2 bases to trimming and J lost 9 bases, with 16 bases between them. The CDR3 region is CSVEPGGGWAQYF. CDR3 in DNA: TGCAGCGTTGAACCCGGCGGCGGCTGGGCCCAGTACTTC.

Only a few counts were recorded for this clone. This chain uses TRBV27 with TRBJ2-2, with 12 bases aligning to TRBD2. J gave up 6 bases and V 6 bases, and 11 bases lay outside the gene matches. The germline gives CDR1 MNHEY, CDR2 SMNVEV (reference sequence). This CDR3 spans 17 amino acids. DNA of the CDR3: TGTGCCAGCAGCACAACGCGACTAGCGGGAGTACCCGGGGAGCTGTTTTTT. Translation: CASSTTRLAGVPGELFF.

V is TRBV4-3 and J is TRBJ1-2; D is possibly TRBD1 (5 bases). The germline gives CDR1 LGHNA, CDR2 YSLEER. V dropped 1 base and J dropped 2 bases, with 8 bases sitting between them. This CDR3 has 14 amino acids. This CDR3 reads CASSQASGNYGYTF. In nucleotides, the CDR3 is TGCGCCAGCAGCCAAGCCTCAGGGAACTATGGCTACACCTTC.

The chain links TRBV29-1 to TRBJ2-7; D is perhaps TRBD1 (6 bases). V gave up 7 bases and J gave up 3 bases, with 13 bases separating them. The germline V gene encodes CDR1 SQVTM and CDR2 ANQGSEA. This CDR3 has 12 amino acids. The CDR3 DNA is TGCAGCGCCCGACAGGCGAACTACGAGCAGTACTTC. Its translation: CSARQANYEQYF.

V gene TRBV11-2 combines with J gene TRBJ2-7, with D tentatively TRBD2 (5 bases). The CDR3 contains 15 residues. V lost 3 bases and J 6 bases, leaving 18 bases between the germline ends. Germline loops: CDR1 SGHAT, CDR2 FQNNGV. The chain's CDR3 is CASSFNSGSPLEQYF. The CDR3 bases are TGTGCCAGCAGCTTCAACAGCGGTTCCCCTCTCGAGCAGTACTTC.

The rearrangement joins TRBV12-3 or TRBV12-4 to TRBJ2-1; D possibly corresponds to TRBD1 (5 bases). The ends were cut back, 6 bases at V and 10 bases at J, with 16 bases in the middle. The CDR3 contains 13 residues. The CDR3 DNA reads TGTGCCAGCAGATACAGGAGTGGGGTCGAGCAGTTCTTC. This encodes CASRYRSGVEQFF.

This sequence joins TRBV10-3 and TRBJ2-7; 7 bases are a match to TRBD1. The CDR3 is 13 residues long. With 7 bases clipped from V and 1 base from J, the junction kept 4 bases outside the gene matches. In germline, CDR1 is ENHRY, CDR2 SYGVKD. The CDR3 bases are TGTGCCATCACACAGGGGTCATCCTACGAGCAGTACTTC. It translates to CAITQGSSYEQYF.

CDR3 sequence (DNA): TGTGCCAGCAGGGGGGACAGATTCACTGAAGCTTTCTTT. Amino acid sequence: CASRGDRFTEAFF. The chain recombines TRBV25-1 with TRBJ1-1; 7 positions match TRBD1. The V gene's germline CDR1 is MGHDK and CDR2 SYGVNS. V dropped 6 bases and J dropped 4; count of bases not matched to a gene: 5. The CDR3 consists of 13 residues.

The J gene is TRBJ2-2, the V gene TRBV7-2, with D possibly TRBD2 on 6 matching bases. Trimming removed 5 bases from V and 0 bases from J, with 10 bases in between. Germline CDR1 SGHTA, CDR2 FQGNSA. The CDR3 consists of 15 residues. CDR3 in amino acids: CASSLSGPNTGELFF. CDR3 DNA: TGTGCCAGCAGCCTTAGCGGCCCGAACACCGGGGAGCTGTTTTTT.